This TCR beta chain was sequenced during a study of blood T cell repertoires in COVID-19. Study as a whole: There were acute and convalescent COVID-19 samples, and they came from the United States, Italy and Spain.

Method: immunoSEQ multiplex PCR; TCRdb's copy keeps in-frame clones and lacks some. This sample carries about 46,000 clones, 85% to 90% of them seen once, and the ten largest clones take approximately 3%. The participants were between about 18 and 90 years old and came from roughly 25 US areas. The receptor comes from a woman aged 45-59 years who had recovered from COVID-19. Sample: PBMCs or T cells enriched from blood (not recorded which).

The CDR3 nucleotides read TGTGCCAGCAGCACACAGGGGGACACTGAAGCTTTCTTT. Translation gives CASSTQGDTEAFF. The gene calls are TRBV7-2 and TRBJ1-1, with 8 bases aligning to TRBD1. V lost 5 bases to trimming and J lost 3 bases; unmatched junction nucleotides: 2. Germline-derived CDR1 and CDR2 are SGHTA and FQGNSA. The CDR3 spans 13 residues.